The 14 T cell receptor beta chains below all came from one sample that was sequenced in a study of T cells in Graves' hyperthyroidism and ophthalmopathy. Amplification of TCR beta CDR3 regions was performed using RNA transcripts as template. Carried out on the TCR CDR3, a first-round RT-PCR used the HTBI primer set. TCRdb called the multiplex PCR reads again in MiXCR, with one record for every CDR3 protein. Among fewer than 550,000 distinct CDR3 sequences listed, 15% to 18% were seen once. The sequenced material came from blood. The receptors derive from a woman aged 18-29 years with Graves' hyperthyroidism.

This clonotype was observed a handful of times. This chain connects TRBV5-8 to TRBJ2-1, with TRBD2 identical over 8 bases. V lost 7 bases, J lost 0 bases, and 9 bases stayed unmatched. This CDR3 region has 16 residues. The germline CDR1 and CDR2 sequences are SGHTS and YDEGEE. The CDR3 region is CASSFGGAGSYNEQFF. The CDR3 coding sequence is TGTGCCAGCTCCTTCGGGGGGGCGGGCTCCTACAATGAGCAGTTCTTC. Using reference TRBV5-8 and TRBJ2-1 for the parts outside the CDR3, the full variable domain is EAGVTQSPTHLIKTRGQQATLRCSPISGHTSVYWYQQALGLGLQFLLWYDEGEERNRGNFPPRFSGRQFPNYSSELNVNALELEDSALYLCASSFGGAGSYNEQFFGPGTRLTVL.

There are many counts of this clonotype. This chain links TRBV6-2 or TRBV6-3 with TRBJ1-5; 8 positions agree with TRBD1. CDR3 size: 15 residues. With 5 bases clipped from V and 5 bases from J, the junction kept 8 bases outside the gene matches. Looked up from germline, CDR1 is MNHEY and CDR2 is SVGEGT. The CDR3 DNA reads TGTGCCAGCAGTCAGACGCAGGGGGCGTATCAGCCCCAGCATTTT. It yields the protein CASSQTQGAYQPQHF.

The chain uses TRBV5-4 and TRBJ1-1; TRBD1 aligns across 7 bases. The ends lost 2 bases at V and 4 bases at J; junction bases unmatched: 5. The CDR3 covers 14 residues. Germline V CDR1 and CDR2: SGHNT, YYREEE (reference sequence). The CDR3 nucleotides are TGTGCCAGCAGCTTCGGGACAGTCGGCACTGAAGCTTTCTTT. Its translation: CASSFGTVGTEAFF.

This clonotype was counted many times. The chain recombines TRBV7-2 with TRBJ1-5; the D gene is possibly TRBD1 (5 bases). V lost 5 bases to trimming and J lost 4 bases, with 18 bases between them. Germline V CDR1 and CDR2: SGHTA, FQGNSA. This CDR3 has 16 residues. The CDR3 sequence: CASSLRAGTTNQPQHF. The CDR3 nucleotides are TGTGCCAGCAGCCTTCGGGCAGGGACCACGAATCAGCCCCAGCATTTT.

This clonotype was detected many times. V and J are TRBV5-1 and TRBJ2-1; TRBD2 aligns across 12 bases. This CDR3 has 17 residues. Germline V gene data show CDR1 as SGHRS and CDR2 as YFSETQ. Trimming removed 0 bases from V and 4 bases from J; junction bases left unmatched: 5. CDR3 nucleotide sequence: TGCGCCAGCAGCTTGGATGCTAGCGGGAGGGATTACAATGAGCAGTTCTTC. This sequence encodes CASSLDASGRDYNEQFF. The complete variable domain, with remaining parts taken from reference TRBV5-1 and TRBJ2-1, reads KAGVTQTPRYLIKTRGQQVTLSCSPISGHRSVSWYQQTPGQGLQFLFEYFSETQRNKGNFPGRFSGRQFSNSRSEMNVSTLELGDSALYLCASSLDASGRDYNEQFFGPGTRLTVL.

This clonotype was seen repeatedly, ten times or more. The genes are TRBV12-3 or TRBV12-4 and TRBJ2-5, with 8 bases matching TRBD2. The J segment lost 4 bases and the V segment lost 5 bases, leaving 9 bases of the junction unmatched. The CDR3 is made up of 15 amino acids. The CDR3 sequence: CASSRSGGGGETQYF. CDR3 DNA sequence: TGTGCCAGCAGTCGAAGCGGGGGCGGAGGAGAGACCCAGTACTTC.

The chain recombines TRBV3-1 with TRBJ2-1; TRBD2 agrees at 7 bases. The CDR3 is 17 residues long. J gave up 8 bases and V 0 bases, and 13 bases lay outside the gene matches. Germline V gene sequence: CDR1 LGHDT, CDR2 YNNKEL (reference sequence). The CDR3 protein is CASSQEFPGGFSYEQFF. In DNA form, the CDR3 reads TGTGCCAGCAGCCAAGAATTCCCCGGGGGGTTTAGCTATGAGCAGTTCTTC.

This clonotype was detected ten times or more. The V and J genes are TRBV3-1 and TRBJ2-5; D is ambiguous. Germline V lookup: CDR1 LGHDT, CDR2 YNNKEL (reference sequence). With 0 bases removed from V and 4 bases from J, the gap between germline ends came to 9 bases. The CDR3 is 14 amino acids. The CDR3 DNA follows: TGTGCCAGCAGCCAAGATGGGATAGCAGAGACCCAGTACTTC. This gives the protein CASSQDGIAETQYF.

This clonotype was seen at least ten times. The chain recombines TRBV20-1 with TRBJ1-4, with D perhaps matching TRBD1 (6 bases). V shed 3 bases and J shed 2 bases, with 7 bases lying between them. Germline values: CDR1 DFQATT, CDR2 SNEGSKA (reference sequence). CDR3 length equals 13 residues. The CDR3 DNA follows: TGCAGTGCTAGTGACAGGACTAATGAAAAACTGTTTTTT. Amino acid sequence: CSASDRTNEKLFF.

This clonotype showed up just a few times. V usage is TRBV5-1 and J usage is TRBJ2-2, with 9 nucleotides matching TRBD1. Germline V gene data show CDR1 as SGHRS and CDR2 as YFSETQ. The CDR3 has 14 residues. V was clipped by 3 bases and J by 5 bases; unmatched bases: 2. The CDR3 loop is CASSWDRVTGELFF. For the CDR3, the DNA is TGCGCCAGCAGCTGGGACAGGGTTACCGGGGAGCTGTTTTTT.

The chain is built from TRBV5-1 and TRBJ2-7; a possible D gene is TRBD2 (7 bases). Germline V lookup: CDR1 SGHRS, CDR2 YFSETQ. The CDR3 is 16 amino acids. V lost 5 bases and J lost 0, with 18 bases in between. Here the CDR3 reads CASSHKGGLGSYEQYF. The DNA for the CDR3 is TGCGCCAGCAGTCACAAGGGGGGGCTAGGCTCCTACGAGCAGTACTTC.

This clonotype turned up a few times. The chain uses TRBV11-2 and TRBJ2-7; 10 bases fit TRBD2. Per the germline V gene, CDR1 is SGHAT and CDR2 is FQNNGV. V shed 5 bases and J 3 bases; nucleotides not matched to a gene: 4. The CDR3 extends over 14 amino acids. DNA for the CDR3: TGTGCCAGCAGCGCCCGGACTAGCGGCTACGAGCAGTACTTC. Its protein is CASSARTSGYEQYF.

This clonotype was seen more than once but under ten times. The V call is TRBV28, the J call TRBJ2-2; possible D gene TRBD2, 7 bases. CDR1 is MDHEN and CDR2 is SYDVKM in the germline V gene. CDR3 length: 15 residues. Trimming took off 6 bases at V and 3 bases at J, with 14 bases between the two ends. The CDR3 DNA sequence: TGTGCCAGCAGCCCAGGCGGGGGCTACACCGGGGAGCTGTTTTTT. Protein sequence: CASSPGGGYTGELFF.

This chain connects TRBV6-1 to TRBJ1-1, with a weak D call TRBD1 (5 bases). With 3 bases removed from V and 6 bases from J, the gap between germline ends came to 17 bases. The CDR3 loop spans 15 amino acids. Germline V gene lookup returns CDR1 MNHNS and CDR2 SASEGT. The CDR3 spells CASSENRQPYAEAFF. The CDR3 DNA is TGTGCCAGCAGTGAGAACCGACAGCCTTACGCTGAAGCTTTCTTT.